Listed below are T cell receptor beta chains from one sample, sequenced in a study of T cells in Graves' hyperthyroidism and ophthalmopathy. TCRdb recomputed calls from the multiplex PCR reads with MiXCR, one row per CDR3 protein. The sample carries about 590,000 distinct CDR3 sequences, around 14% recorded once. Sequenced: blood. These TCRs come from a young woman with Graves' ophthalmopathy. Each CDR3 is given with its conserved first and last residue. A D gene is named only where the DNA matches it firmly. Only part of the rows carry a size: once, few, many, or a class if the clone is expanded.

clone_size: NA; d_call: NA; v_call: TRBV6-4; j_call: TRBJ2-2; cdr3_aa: CASSEGTYTGELFF; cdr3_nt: TGTGCCAGCAGCGAGGGGACATACACCGGGGAGCTGTTTTTT
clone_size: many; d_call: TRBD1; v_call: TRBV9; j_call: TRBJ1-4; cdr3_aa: CASSVGQGGNEKLFF; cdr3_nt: TGTGCCAGCAGCGTAGGACAGGGCGGAAATGAAAAACTGTTTTTT
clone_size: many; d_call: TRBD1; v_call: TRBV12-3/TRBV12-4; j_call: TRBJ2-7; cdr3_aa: CASRWGQAAEQYF; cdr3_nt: TGTGCCAGCAGATGGGGACAGGCGGCCGAGCAGTACTTC
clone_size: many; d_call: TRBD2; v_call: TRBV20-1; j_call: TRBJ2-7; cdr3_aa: CSVTGTSNYEQYF; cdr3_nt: TGCAGTGTAACTGGGACTAGCAACTACGAGCAGTACTTC
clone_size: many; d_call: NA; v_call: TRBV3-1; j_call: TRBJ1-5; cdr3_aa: CASSQSALMGNQPQHF; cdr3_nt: TGTGCCAGCAGCCAATCGGCTTTGATGGGCAATCAGCCCCAGCATTTT
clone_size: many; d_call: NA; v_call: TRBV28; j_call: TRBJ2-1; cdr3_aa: CASSLTQGHEQFF; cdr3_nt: TGTGCCAGCAGTTTAACACAGGGTCATGAGCAGTTCTTC
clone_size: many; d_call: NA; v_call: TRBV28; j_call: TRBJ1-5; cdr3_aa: CASSLWGAGNQPQHF; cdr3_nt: TGTGCCAGCAGTTTATGGGGGGCTGGGAATCAGCCCCAGCATTTT
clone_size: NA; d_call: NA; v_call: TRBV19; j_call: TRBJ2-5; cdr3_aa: CASSRWGDGGETQYF; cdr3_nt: TGTGCCAGTAGTCGGTGGGGGGACGGAGGAGAGACCCAGTACTTC
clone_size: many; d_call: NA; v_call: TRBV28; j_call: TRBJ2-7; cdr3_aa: CASSSYTRDVSYEQYF; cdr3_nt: TGTGCCAGCAGTTCCTACACCCGCGACGTATCCTACGAGCAGTACTTC
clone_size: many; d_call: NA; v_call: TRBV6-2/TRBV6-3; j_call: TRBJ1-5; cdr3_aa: CASSRRLSDNQPQHF; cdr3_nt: TGTGCCAGCAGTCGCAGACTGTCCGACAATCAGCCCCAGCATTTT
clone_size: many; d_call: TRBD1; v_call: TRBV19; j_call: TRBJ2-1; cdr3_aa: CASSYRDRVDNEQFF; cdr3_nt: TGTGCCAGTAGCTATCGGGACAGGGTTGACAATGAGCAGTTCTTC
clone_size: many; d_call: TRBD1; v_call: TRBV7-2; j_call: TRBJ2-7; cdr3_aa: CASSFGTAGSYEQYF; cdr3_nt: TGTGCCAGCAGCTTCGGGACAGCTGGCTCCTACGAGCAGTACTTC
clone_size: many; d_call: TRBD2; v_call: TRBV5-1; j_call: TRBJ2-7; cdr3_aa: CASSLVGSGRGSEQYF; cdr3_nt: TGCGCCAGCAGCTTGGTGGGTAGCGGGAGAGGATCCGAGCAGTACTTC
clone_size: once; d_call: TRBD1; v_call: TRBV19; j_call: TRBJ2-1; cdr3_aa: CASSEGTGGLDEQFF; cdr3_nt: TGTGCCAGTAGTGAGGGGACAGGGGGCCTGGATGAGCAGTTCTTC
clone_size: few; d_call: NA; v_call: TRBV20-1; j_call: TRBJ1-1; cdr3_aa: CSARDSQGINTEAFF; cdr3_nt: TGCAGTGCTAGAGACTCCCAGGGGATAAACACTGAAGCTTTCTTT
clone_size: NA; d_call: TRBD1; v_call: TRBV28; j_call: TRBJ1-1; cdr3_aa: CASSFKGQGSVHTEAFF; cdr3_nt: TGTGCCAGCAGTTTCAAGGGACAGGGTTCGGTTCACACTGAAGCTTTCTTT
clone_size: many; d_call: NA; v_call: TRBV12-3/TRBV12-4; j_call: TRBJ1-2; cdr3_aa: CASSRASGYTF; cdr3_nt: TGTGCCAGCAGTCGAGCGAGTGGCTACACCTTC
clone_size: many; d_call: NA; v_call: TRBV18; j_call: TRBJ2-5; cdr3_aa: CASSPRDSYQETQYF; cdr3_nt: TGTGCCAGCTCACCCCGAGATTCGTACCAAGAGACCCAGTACTTC
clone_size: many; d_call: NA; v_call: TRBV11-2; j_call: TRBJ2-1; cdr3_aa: CASKVGLDEQFF; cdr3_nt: TGTGCCAGCAAGGTAGGGTTGGATGAGCAGTTCTTC
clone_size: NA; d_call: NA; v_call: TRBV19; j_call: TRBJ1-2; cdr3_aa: CASSTGSHYGYTF; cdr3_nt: TGTGCCAGTAGTACGGGCAGCCACTATGGCTACACCTTC
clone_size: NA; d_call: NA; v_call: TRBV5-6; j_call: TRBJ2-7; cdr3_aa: CASSFAAREQYF; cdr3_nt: TGTGCCAGCAGCTTTGCGGCCCGCGAGCAGTACTTC
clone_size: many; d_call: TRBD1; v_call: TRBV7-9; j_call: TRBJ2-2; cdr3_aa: CASSLAGQPNTGELFF; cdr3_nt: TGTGCCAGCAGCTTAGCGGGACAGCCGAACACCGGGGAGCTGTTTTTT
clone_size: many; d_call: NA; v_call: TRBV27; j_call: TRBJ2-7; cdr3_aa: CASSLISTRSYEQYF; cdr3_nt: TGTGCCAGCAGTTTAATATCTACCCGATCCTACGAGCAGTACTTC
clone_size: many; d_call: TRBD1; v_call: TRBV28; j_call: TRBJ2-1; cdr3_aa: CASDRGLNEQFF; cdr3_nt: TGTGCCAGCGACAGGGGGCTCAATGAGCAGTTCTTC
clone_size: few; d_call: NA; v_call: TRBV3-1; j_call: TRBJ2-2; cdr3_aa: CASSQDARTGELFF; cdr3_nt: TGTGCCAGCAGCCAAGACGCGCGGACCGGGGAGCTGTTTTTT
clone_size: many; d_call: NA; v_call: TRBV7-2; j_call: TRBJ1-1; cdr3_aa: CASSFAQGNAEAFF; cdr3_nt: TGTGCCAGCAGCTTTGCTCAGGGAAACGCTGAAGCTTTCTTT
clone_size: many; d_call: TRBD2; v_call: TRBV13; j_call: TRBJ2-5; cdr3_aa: CASSLTASGDEETQYF; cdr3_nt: TGTGCCAGCAGCTTAACGGCTAGCGGGGATGAAGAGACCCAGTACTTC
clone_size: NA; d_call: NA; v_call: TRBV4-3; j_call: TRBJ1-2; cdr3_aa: CASSQEVFYGYTF; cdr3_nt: TGCGCCAGCAGCCAAGAGGTTTTCTATGGCTACACCTTC
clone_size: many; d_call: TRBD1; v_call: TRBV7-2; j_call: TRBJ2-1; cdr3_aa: CASSPGGETYNEQFF; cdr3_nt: TGTGCCAGCAGCCCAGGGGGCGAGACCTACAATGAGCAGTTCTTC
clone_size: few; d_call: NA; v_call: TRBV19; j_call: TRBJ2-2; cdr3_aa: CASHTGSGGELFF; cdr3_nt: TGTGCCAGTCATACAGGGAGCGGCGGGGAGCTGTTTTTT
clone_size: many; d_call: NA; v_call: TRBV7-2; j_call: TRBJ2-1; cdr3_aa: CASSLEGIDSYNEQFF; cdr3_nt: TGTGCCAGCAGCTTAGAGGGGATTGACTCCTACAATGAGCAGTTCTTC
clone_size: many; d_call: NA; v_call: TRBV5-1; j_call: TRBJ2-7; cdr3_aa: CASSVGGGRGEQYF; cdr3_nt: TGCGCCAGCAGCGTCGGGGGAGGTAGGGGCGAGCAGTACTTC
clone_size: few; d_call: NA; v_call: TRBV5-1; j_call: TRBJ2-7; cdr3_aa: CASSSDSSIEQYF; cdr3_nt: TGCGCCAGCAGCTCAGACAGTTCTATCGAGCAGTACTTC
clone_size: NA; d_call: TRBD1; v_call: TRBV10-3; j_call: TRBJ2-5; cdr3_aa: CAISERDRAKTQYF; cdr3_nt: TGTGCCATCAGTGAGAGGGACAGGGCCAAGACCCAGTACTTC
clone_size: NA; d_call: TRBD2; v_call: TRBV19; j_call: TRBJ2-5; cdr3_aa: CASSILPLAGTTQETQYF; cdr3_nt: TGTGCCAGTAGTATACTACCACTAGCGGGGACCACCCAAGAGACCCAGTACTTC
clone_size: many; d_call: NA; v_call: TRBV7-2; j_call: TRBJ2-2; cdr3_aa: CASRHTTNTGELFF; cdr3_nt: TGTGCCAGCAGACACACAACGAACACCGGGGAGCTGTTTTTT
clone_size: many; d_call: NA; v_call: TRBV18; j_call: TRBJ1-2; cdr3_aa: CASSPPGRDYGYTF; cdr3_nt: TGTGCCAGCAGTCCCCCAGGGAGGGACTATGGCTACACCTTC
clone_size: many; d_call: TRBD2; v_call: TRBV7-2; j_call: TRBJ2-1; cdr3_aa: CASSRTQGTSGYNEQFF; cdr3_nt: TGTGCCAGCAGCCGTACTCAAGGGACTAGCGGTTACAATGAGCAGTTCTTC